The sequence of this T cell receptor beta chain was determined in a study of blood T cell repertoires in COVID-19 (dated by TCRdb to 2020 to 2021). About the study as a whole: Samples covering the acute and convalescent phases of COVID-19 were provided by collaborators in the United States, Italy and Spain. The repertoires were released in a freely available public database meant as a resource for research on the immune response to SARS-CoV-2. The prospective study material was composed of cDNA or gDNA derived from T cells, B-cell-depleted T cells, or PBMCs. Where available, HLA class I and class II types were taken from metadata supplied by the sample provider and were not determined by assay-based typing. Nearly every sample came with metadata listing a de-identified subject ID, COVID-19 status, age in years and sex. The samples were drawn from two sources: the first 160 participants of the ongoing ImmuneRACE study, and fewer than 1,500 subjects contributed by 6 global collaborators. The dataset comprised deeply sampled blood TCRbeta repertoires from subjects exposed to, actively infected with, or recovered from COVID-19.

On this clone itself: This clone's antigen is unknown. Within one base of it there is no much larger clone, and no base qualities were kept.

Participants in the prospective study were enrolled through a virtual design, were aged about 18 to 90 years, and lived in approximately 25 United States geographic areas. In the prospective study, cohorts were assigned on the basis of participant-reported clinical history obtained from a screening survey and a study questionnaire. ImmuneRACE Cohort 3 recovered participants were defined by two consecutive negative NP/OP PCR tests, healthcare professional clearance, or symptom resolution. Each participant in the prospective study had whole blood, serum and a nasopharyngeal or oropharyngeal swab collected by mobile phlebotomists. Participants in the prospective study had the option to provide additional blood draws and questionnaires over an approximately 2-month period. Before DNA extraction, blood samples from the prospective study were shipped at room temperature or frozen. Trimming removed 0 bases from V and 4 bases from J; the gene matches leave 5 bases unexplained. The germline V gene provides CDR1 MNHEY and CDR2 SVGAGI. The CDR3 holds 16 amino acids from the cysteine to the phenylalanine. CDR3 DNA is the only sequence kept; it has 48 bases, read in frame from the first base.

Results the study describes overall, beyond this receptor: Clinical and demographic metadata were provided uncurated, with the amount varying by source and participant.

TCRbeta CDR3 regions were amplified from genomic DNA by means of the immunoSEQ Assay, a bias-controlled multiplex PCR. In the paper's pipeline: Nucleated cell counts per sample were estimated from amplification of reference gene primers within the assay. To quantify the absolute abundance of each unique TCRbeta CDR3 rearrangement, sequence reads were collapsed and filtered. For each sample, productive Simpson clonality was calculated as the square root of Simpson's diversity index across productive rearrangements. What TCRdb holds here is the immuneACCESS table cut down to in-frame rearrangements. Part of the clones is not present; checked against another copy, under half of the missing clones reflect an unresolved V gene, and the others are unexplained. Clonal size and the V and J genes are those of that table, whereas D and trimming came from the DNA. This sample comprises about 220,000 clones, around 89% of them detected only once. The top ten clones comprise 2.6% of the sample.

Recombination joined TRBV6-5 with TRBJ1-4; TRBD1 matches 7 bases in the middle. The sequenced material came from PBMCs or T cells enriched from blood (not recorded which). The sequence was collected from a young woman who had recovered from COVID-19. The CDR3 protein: CASSYSGQAYNEKLFF. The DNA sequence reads TGTGCCAGCAGTTACTCCGGACAGGCTTATAATGAAAAACTGTTTTTT.